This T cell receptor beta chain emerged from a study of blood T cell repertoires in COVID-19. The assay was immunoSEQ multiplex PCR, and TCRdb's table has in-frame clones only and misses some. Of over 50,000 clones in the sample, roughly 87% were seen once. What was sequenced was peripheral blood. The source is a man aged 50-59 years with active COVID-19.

CDR3 protein: CASRNARAGAGGYTF. The CDR3 DNA sequence: TGTGCCAGCAGGAACGCGAGGGCAGGGGCCGGTGGCTACACCTTC. This chain uses TRBV2 with TRBJ1-2; tentative D call: TRBD1 (6 bases). Germline CDR1 and CDR2: SNHLY and FYNNEI. With 6 bases removed from V and 7 bases from J, the gap between germline ends came to 21 bases. There are 15 residues in the CDR3.